This T cell receptor beta chain came from a study of shared clonotypes between healthy human individuals. Study-level findings and limits: Donors were few, which limited the genetic and exposure-history diversity represented.

The CDR3 runs 12 residues. CDR1 and CDR2 (germline): MNHEY, SMNVEV (reference sequence). Between the trimmed V and J ends, which lost 5 bases and 7 bases, there was a span of 12 bases. Terminally differentiated effector memory CD45RA+ cells were left out of the naive CD8 fraction, which was CD45RO-negative and positively selected for CCR7. Nashville, Tennessee was home to all donors, who were Caucasian adults. The authors loaded around 200 ng DNA, around 30,000 T cell genomes, into sorted-subset replicate PCRs. TCRdb's copy holds only in-frame clones and misses some; the assay was immunoSEQ multiplex PCR. The repertoire holds hundreds of thousands of clones, with about 95% as singletons. Turning to this clone: Its antigen remains unknown.

The chain has TRBV27 and TRBJ2-7; weak D call: TRBD1 (5 bases). The specimen was naive CD8+ T cells sorted from blood. This TCR derives from a woman between 25 and 40 years old in good health. The CDR3: CASSPNQGEQYF. CDR3 sequence (DNA): TGTGCCAGCAGTCCTAATCAGGGAGAGCAGTACTTC.